This T cell receptor (beta chain) was profiled in a study of T cells in Graves' hyperthyroidism and ophthalmopathy. Study-level information: Sampling of peripheral blood happened at initial diagnosis, prior to any treatment.

CDR1 is SGHTA and CDR2 is FQGNSA in the germline V gene. The CDR3 runs 17 residues. V was pared by 2 bases and J by 0 bases, with 14 bases between. Amplified TCR beta CDR3 regions derived from RNA transcripts. The TCR CDR3 was amplified in a first-round RT-PCR using the HTBI primer set. TCRdb itself ran the multiplex PCR reads through MiXCR, one entry per CDR3 protein. Found here are some 250,000 distinct CDR3 sequences, about 15% of them singletons; the top ten hold roughly 31%. Details on this clonotype: The conserved final phenylalanine or tryptophan is absent from the CDR3, which likely points to a read error.

Sequenced: blood. The TCR sequence derives from a woman aged 45-60 years with Graves' hyperthyroidism that later progressed to Graves' ophthalmopathy. The V call is TRBV7-2, the J call TRBJ1-5, with D possibly TRBD1 on 5 matching bases. The CDR3 nucleotides are TGTGCCAGCAGCTTATTCGGTCAGGGCTTTAGCAATCAGCCCCAGCATCTT. It is translated as CASSLFGQGFSNQPQHL.